In this sample, the clone carrying this TCR beta chain turned up once. The antigen remains undetermined. The CDR3 is 15 residues long. Germline assignment: CDR1 GTSNPN and CDR2 SVGIG (reference sequence). V shed 2 bases, J shed 4 bases, and the junction held 8 bases outside the gene matches. The data are from a study of OX40 agonist ivuxolimab in advanced cancers. Findings and caveats of the study: CD8+ T cells showed, on average, more clonal expansion than CD4+ cells.

Systemic immunosuppression or autoimmune disease history was grounds to exclude patients. Some clones are missing from TCRdb's copy, which holds only in-frame ones; the method was immunoSEQ multiplex PCR. The table lists fewer than 85,000 clones, roughly 90% of them singletons. This clonotype originated in an adult with an advanced solid tumor such as melanoma, head and neck, liver or kidney cancer. The chain couples TRBV30 to TRBJ1-1; the match to TRBD1 covers 9 bases. The specimen comprised CD4+ or CD8+ T cells sorted from blood, sampled in a trial of the OX40 agonist ivuxolimab. CDR3 in DNA: TGTGCCTGGAGTCTCTTCCGGGACAGGGCCACTGAAGCTTTCTTT. The encoded protein is CAWSLFRDRATEAFF.